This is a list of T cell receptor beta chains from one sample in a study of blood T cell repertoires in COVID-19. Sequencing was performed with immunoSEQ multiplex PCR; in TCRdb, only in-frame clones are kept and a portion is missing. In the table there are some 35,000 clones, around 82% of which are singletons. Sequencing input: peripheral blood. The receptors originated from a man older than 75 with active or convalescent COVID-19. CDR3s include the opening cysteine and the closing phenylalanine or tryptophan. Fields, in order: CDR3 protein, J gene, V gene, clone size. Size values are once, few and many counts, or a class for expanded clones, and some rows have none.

CASSVSRARAGNEQFF	TRBJ2-1	TRBV9	few
CAWSVNGLNTIYF	TRBJ1-3	TRBV30	few
CASFQGADLAGSYEQYF	TRBJ2-7	TRBV4-3	NA
CASSHRTSGSTDTQYF	TRBJ2-3	TRBV3-1/TRBV3-2	NA
CASSPFRGTEAFF	TRBJ1-1	TRBV18	NA
CAWSRRGLTGELFF	TRBJ2-2	TRBV30	NA
CASSEILAGSYNEQFF	TRBJ2-1	TRBV2	few
CAISEQGKGNQPQHF	TRBJ1-5	TRBV10-3	NA
CASSLFAGSSTDTQYF	TRBJ2-3	TRBV5-1	NA
CASSIRRVALYGYTF	TRBJ1-2	TRBV19	NA
CAIRRMSARPGQGFTYEQYF	TRBJ2-7	TRBV10-3	NA
CASSQTGPEAFF	TRBJ1-1	TRBV6-2/TRBV6-3	NA
CASSPGGGTGQPQHF	TRBJ1-5	TRBV9	NA
CASSLVARDNEQFF	TRBJ2-1	TRBV7-9	few
CATLWSGTYEQYF	TRBJ2-7	TRBV24-1	NA
CASSLVLAGVKEQFF	TRBJ2-1	TRBV5-6	NA
CASSARPQNTEAFF	TRBJ1-1	TRBV5-1	NA
CASSPQEAPLHF	TRBJ1-6	TRBV14	NA
CASSSGLNTDTQYF	TRBJ2-3	TRBV7-3	NA
CASSLSAGDSTDTQYF	TRBJ2-3	TRBV27	NA
CSASLSAGGGNEQFF	TRBJ2-1	TRBV20-1	NA
CASSNSSLQGAGGYTF	TRBJ1-2	TRBV7-3	NA
CASSLKTGGSDTQYF	TRBJ2-3	TRBV13	NA
CASSPRTGVATNEKLFF	TRBJ1-4	TRBV9	NA
CATRTVLSGNTIYF	TRBJ1-3	TRBV27	once
CASSKGGTSSNEQFF	TRBJ2-1	TRBV7-2	NA
CASSFGRGQEKLFF	TRBJ1-4	TRBV5-1	NA
CATSAFAGELFF	TRBJ2-2	TRBV24-1	NA
CASSHETGYLSGNTIYF	TRBJ1-3	TRBV4-3	few
CSASGGGETQYF	TRBJ2-5	TRBV29-1	NA
CASSLNEDREFQETQYF	TRBJ2-5	TRBV28	once
CASSSAGDTTFF	TRBJ1-1	TRBV11-3	NA
CATSRDEGSVLAGKNEQFF	TRBJ2-1	TRBV15	once
CASSPIGGAEAFF	TRBJ1-1	TRBV12-3/TRBV12-4	NA
CASSRTSGKDEQYF	TRBJ2-7	TRBV5-1	NA
CASTFEDRDYGYTF	TRBJ1-2	TRBV28	NA
CASSLSPIQYF	TRBJ2-4	TRBV7-2	NA
CSVGDSWGNQPQHF	TRBJ1-5	TRBV29-1	NA
CSVVPSGRQYNEQFF	TRBJ2-1	TRBV29-1	NA
CASSQARVGEQYF	TRBJ2-7	TRBV14	NA